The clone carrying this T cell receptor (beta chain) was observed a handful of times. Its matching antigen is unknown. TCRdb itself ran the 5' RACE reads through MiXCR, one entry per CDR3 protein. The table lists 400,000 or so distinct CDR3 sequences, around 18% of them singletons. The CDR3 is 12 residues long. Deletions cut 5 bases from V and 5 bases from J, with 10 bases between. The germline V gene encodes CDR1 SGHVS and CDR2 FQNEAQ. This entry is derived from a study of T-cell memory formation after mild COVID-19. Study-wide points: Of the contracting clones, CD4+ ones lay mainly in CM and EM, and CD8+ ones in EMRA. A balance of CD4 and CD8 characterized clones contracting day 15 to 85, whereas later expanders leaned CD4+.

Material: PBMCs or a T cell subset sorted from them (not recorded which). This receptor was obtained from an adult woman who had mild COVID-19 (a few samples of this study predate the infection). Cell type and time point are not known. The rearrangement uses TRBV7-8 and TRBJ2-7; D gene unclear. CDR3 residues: CASSPQAHEQYF. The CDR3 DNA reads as TGTGCCAGCAGCCCCCAGGCGCACGAGCAGTACTTC.